This T cell receptor (beta chain) originates from a study of shared clonotypes between healthy human individuals. Study-level information: Donors had three CD4 naive, three CD4 memory, two CD8 naive and one CD8 memory plate apiece. General study points: Against clonotypes common to all four donors, non-shared ones had lower generation probabilities. Incompleteness in sorted-subset sequencing, despite large depth, was shown by rarefaction.

Using immunoSEQ multiplex PCR, the repertoire was profiled, and TCRdb retains in-frame clones only, with some absent. The table records about 980,000 clones, approximately 76% of them present only once. Negatively enriched CD4+ T cells were divided by CD45RA into naive and memory. The CDR3 contains 14 residues. Germline V gene data show CDR1 as SGHAT and CDR2 as FQNNGV. Trimming left V 4 bases short and J 2 bases short, with 11 bases between. As regards this clone: Antigen specificity is unknown.

The sample consisted of memory CD4+ T cells sorted from blood. Subset of the sample: CD45RA-negative fraction. The source is a man between 18 and 35 years old in good health. The chain links TRBV11-2 to TRBJ1-2, with D possibly TRBD1 on 6 matching bases. In DNA, the CDR3 is TGTGCCAGCAGCTCCACGACAGGCAACTATGGCTACACCTTC. This translates into CASSSTTGNYGYTF.